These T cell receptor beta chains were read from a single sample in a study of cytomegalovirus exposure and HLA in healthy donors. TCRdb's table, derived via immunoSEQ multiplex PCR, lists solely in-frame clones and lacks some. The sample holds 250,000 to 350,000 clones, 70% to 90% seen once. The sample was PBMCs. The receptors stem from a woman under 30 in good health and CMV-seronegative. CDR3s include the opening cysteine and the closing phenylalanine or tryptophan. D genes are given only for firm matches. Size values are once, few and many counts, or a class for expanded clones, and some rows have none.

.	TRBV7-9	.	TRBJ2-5	CASSLGGGISQETQYF	TGTGCCAGCAGCTTAGGCGGCGGGATTAGTCAAGAGACCCAGTACTTC
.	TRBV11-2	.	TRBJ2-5	CASSQSQETQYF	TGTGCCAGCAGCCAATCACAAGAGACCCAGTACTTC
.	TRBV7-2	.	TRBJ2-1	CASSLGLAGTREQFF	TGTGCCAGCAGCTTAGGGCTAGCCGGTACACGTGAGCAGTTCTTC
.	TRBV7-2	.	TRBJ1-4	CASSLAQATNEKLFF	TGTGCCAGCAGCTTAGCGCAGGCTACTAATGAAAAACTGTTTTTT
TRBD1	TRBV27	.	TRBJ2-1	CASSPPGQLSSYNEQFF	TGTGCCAGCAGTCCACCGGGACAGCTAAGCTCCTACAATGAGCAGTTCTTC
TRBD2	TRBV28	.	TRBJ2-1	CASSFGKRDHTSYNEQFF	TGTGCCAGCAGTTTTGGGAAGCGGGACCATACCTCCTACAATGAGCAGTTCTTC
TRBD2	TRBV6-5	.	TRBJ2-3	CASSKPGLETDTQYF	TGTGCCAGCAGTAAGCCGGGACTAGAAACAGATACGCAGTATTTT
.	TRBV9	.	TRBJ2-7	CASSRTGVNTYEQYF	TGTGCCAGCAGCCGGACGGGGGTAAACACCTACGAGCAGTACTTC
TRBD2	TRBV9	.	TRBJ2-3	CASSVREGSTDTQYF	TGTGCCAGCAGCGTACGGGAGGGAAGCACAGATACGCAGTATTTT
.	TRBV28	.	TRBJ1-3	CASSPSGVAGNTIYF	TGTGCCAGCAGCCCCTCGGGGGTCGCTGGAAACACCATATATTTT
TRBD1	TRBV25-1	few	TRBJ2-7	CASSDLQGEGSYEQYF	TGTGCCAGCAGTGATCTCCAGGGGGAAGGGTCCTACGAGCAGTACTTC
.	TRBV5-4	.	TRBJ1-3	CASSPDLGGNTIYF	TGTGCCAGCAGCCCCGATCTCGGTGGAAACACCATATATTTT
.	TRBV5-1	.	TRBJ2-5	CASSLGTAQETQYF	TGCGCCAGCAGCTTAGGGACTGCCCAAGAGACCCAGTACTTC
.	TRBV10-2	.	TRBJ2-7	CASSEFIEQYF	TGCGCCAGCAGTGAGTTTATTGAGCAGTACTTC
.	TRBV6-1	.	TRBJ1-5	CASSSGLNQPQHF	TGTGCCAGCAGCTCAGGGCTGAATCAGCCCCAGCATTTT
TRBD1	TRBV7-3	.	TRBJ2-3	CASSPGTGWGKFTDTQYF	TGTGCCAGCAGCCCAGGGACAGGGTGGGGAAAGTTCACAGATACGCAGTATTTT
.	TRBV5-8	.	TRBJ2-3	CASSLRVGGTDTQYF	TGTGCCAGCAGCTTGAGGGTAGGAGGTACAGATACGCAGTATTTT
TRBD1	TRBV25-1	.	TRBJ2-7	CASSGGGTGAYEQYF	TGTGCCAGCAGTGGGGGCGGGACAGGGGCTTACGAGCAGTACTTC
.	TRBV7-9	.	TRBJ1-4	CASSLGAAAEEKLFF	TGTGCCAGCAGCTTAGGGGCCGCCGCCGAGGAAAAACTGTTTTTT
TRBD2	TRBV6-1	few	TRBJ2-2	CASKRLAGATGELFF	TGTGCCAGCAAGAGACTAGCGGGAGCCACCGGGGAGCTGTTTTTT
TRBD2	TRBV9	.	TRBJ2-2	CASSVDSGRLRGTGELFF	TGTGCCAGCAGCGTAGACAGCGGGAGGCTCCGTGGGACCGGGGAGCTGTTTTTT
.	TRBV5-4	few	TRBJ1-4	CASSSELREKLFF	TGTGCCAGCAGCTCTGAATTACGGGAAAAACTGTTTTTT
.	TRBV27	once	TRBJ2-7	CASSLGRKSRSEQYF	TGTGCCAGCAGTTTAGGGAGGAAAAGTCGGAGCGAGCAGTACTTC
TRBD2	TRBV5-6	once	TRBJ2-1	CASQLGLAGGGYNEQFF	TGTGCCAGCCAGTTGGGACTAGCGGGAGGGGGGTACAATGAGCAGTTCTTC
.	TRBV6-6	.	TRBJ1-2	CASSVTGQNYGYTF	TGTGCCAGCAGTGTTACAGGGCAAAACTATGGCTACACCTTC